The 16 T cell receptor beta chains listed next were all sequenced from one sample in a study of beta chain features in type 1 diabetes. Antigens of these TCRs are unknown. Of the isolated RNA, all was reverse transcribed, and so the sequenced material was expressed TCRB transcripts. TCRdb's table, derived via immunoSEQ multiplex PCR, lists solely in-frame clones and lacks some. The data hold a few hundred thousand clones, with approximately 16% observed a single time. Points from the study as a whole: TCRB CDR3s were moderately but significantly shorter in Type 1 diabetes patients in all four CD4+ subsets.

Sequencing was carried out using naive CD4+ T cells from blood. These receptors originate from a man aged 18 to 29 with type 1 diabetes.

The chain recombines TRBV5-6 with TRBJ2-2, with D possibly matching TRBD1 (5 bases). The CDR3 runs 14 residues. Germline CDR1 SGHDT, CDR2 YYEEEE. V lost 4 bases, J lost 15 bases, and 22 bases lay in between. The CDR3 sequence is CASSAYTTARRVFF. The CDR3 nucleotides read TGTGCCAGCAGCGCCTACACGACAGCACGACGGGTGTTTTTT.

In its sample, this clone was seen a few times. This chain uses TRBV28 with TRBJ2-7; a weak D match, TRBD1 (6 bases). V was pared by 8 bases and J by 7 bases, with 27 bases between. Germline loops: CDR1 MDHEN, CDR2 SYDVKM. The CDR3 loop spans 16 amino acids. The CDR3 here is CASHKAGQLQSGEQYF. CDR3 in DNA: TGTGCCAGCCACAAAGCCGGACAGCTCCAAAGTGGAGAGCAGTACTTC. Drawing the rest from reference TRBV28 and TRBJ2-7, the complete variable domain is DVKVTQSSRYLVKRTGEKVFLECVQDMDHENMFWYRQDPGLGLRLIYFSYDVKMKEKGDIPEGYSVSREKKERFSLILESASTNQTSMYLCASHKAGQLQSGEQYFGPGTRLTVT.

This chain joins TRBV5-4 and TRBJ2-1, with D possibly TRBD2 on 5 matching bases. The V gene's germline CDR1 is SGHNT and CDR2 YYREEE (reference sequence). CDR3 length equals 15 residues. The ends were cut back, 4 bases at V and 0 bases at J, with 11 bases in the middle. CDR3 sequence: CASSVDYSSYNEQFF. The CDR3 DNA reads as TGTGCCAGCAGCGTAGACTACAGCTCCTACAATGAGCAGTTCTTC.

This clone has a handful of counts. This chain joins TRBV5-1 and TRBJ1-1; 7 bases are shared with TRBD1. Germline V lookup: CDR1 SGHRS, CDR2 YFSETQ. The CDR3 spans 17 residues. Losses at the gene ends were 2 bases for V and 0 bases for J; bases not matched to a gene: 10. CDR3 nucleotide sequence: TGCGCCAGCAGCTTCCGGACAGGCCGGGTATTGAACACTGAAGCTTTCTTT. It yields the protein CASSFRTGRVLNTEAFF.

V is TRBV4-3 and J is TRBJ1-2; D gene ambiguous. CDR1 is LGHNA and CDR2 is YSLEER in the germline V gene. The germline V and J ends were trimmed by 1 base and 5 bases, with 14 bases remaining between them. This CDR3 spans 15 amino acids. In nucleotides, the CDR3 is TGCGCCAGCAGCCAAGTCGGGGAGAAGTGGTATGGCTACACCTTC. Translating it yields CASSQVGEKWYGYTF.

The chain has TRBV30 and TRBJ1-3; a weak D match, TRBD1 (6 bases). Germline V gene data show CDR1 as GTSNPN and CDR2 as SVGIG (reference sequence). Trimming pared 5 bases from V and 2 bases from J, leaving 13 bases between. The CDR3 is 14 residues long. CDR3 in DNA: TGTGCCTGGGGACAGTTCATCCCTGGAAACACCATATATTTT. Amino acid sequence: CAWGQFIPGNTIYF.

The chain is built from TRBV29-1 and TRBJ1-1, with D unresolved. Germline CDR1 reads SQVTM; CDR2 reads ANQGSEA. Trimming removed 1 base from V and 10 bases from J, with 19 bases in between. This CDR3 has 14 residues. The CDR3 DNA reads TGCAGCGTTGAAGGGCGGGTTGCGGGAATTGGAGCTTTCTTT. Translated: CSVEGRVAGIGAFF.

The V and J genes are TRBV28 and TRBJ2-2; perhaps TRBD1 as D (5 bases). The CDR3 runs 12 residues. Germline CDR1 and CDR2: MDHEN and SYDVKM. V gave up 7 bases and J gave up 4 bases, with 7 bases separating them. The CDR3 reads CASTRVTGELFF. CDR3 bases: TGTGCCAGCACCAGGGTCACCGGGGAGCTGTTTTTT.

DNA of the CDR3: TGTGCCAGCAGCCCGGGATTCCTCACAGATACGCAGTATTTT. It codes for CASSPGFLTDTQYF. The V and J genes are TRBV14 and TRBJ2-3; D is possibly TRBD2 (5 bases). The CDR3 runs 14 residues. Germline CDR1 and CDR2: SGHDN and FVKESK. Trimming removed 4 bases at V and 2 bases at J, with 10 bases between. The full variable domain, in which reference TRBV14 and TRBJ2-3 provide the parts outside the CDR3, is EAGVTQFPSHSVIEKGQTVTLRCDPISGHDNLYWYRRVMGKEIKFLLHFVKESKQDESGMPNNRFLAERTGGTYSTLKVQPAELEDSGVYFCASSPGFLTDTQYFGPGTRLTVL.

This clone appeared a few times. The chain uses TRBV4-2 and TRBJ2-6; TRBD2 matches at 7 bases. There are 20 residues in the CDR3. Germline values: CDR1 LGHNA, CDR2 YNFKEQ. Losses at the gene ends were 1 base for V and 0 bases for J; bases not matched to a gene: 12. The CDR3 DNA reads as TGTGCCAGCAGCCAAGGAGGGAGTCGGGGAGGGAGCTCTGGGGCCAACGTCCTGACTTTC. This sequence encodes CASSQGGSRGGSSGANVLTF.

The chain couples TRBV11-2 to TRBJ1-2; TRBD1 matches at 7 bases. With 5 bases clipped from V and 4 bases from J, the junction kept 19 bases outside the gene matches. In germline, CDR1 is SGHAT, CDR2 FQNNGV. The CDR3 is 18 amino acids. The DNA of the CDR3 is TGTGCCAGCAGCCCACTTATACCCTACGCGCGGGACAGCTATGGCTACACCTTC. Translated, it gives CASSPLIPYARDSYGYTF.

In its sample, this clone was seen a few times. This sequence joins TRBV19 and TRBJ2-7; maybe TRBD2 (5 bases). Trimming removed 3 bases from V and 2 bases from J, with 14 bases in between. The germline V gene has CDR1 LNHDA and CDR2 SQIVND (reference sequence). The length of the CDR3 is 15 residues. Here the CDR3 DNA reads TGTGCCAGTAGTATTTCGCTCAGCGGCCCCTACGAGCAGTACTTC. It is translated as CASSISLSGPYEQYF.

The table lists this clone with a few counts. This chain connects TRBV7-2 to TRBJ2-7; 12 bases are shared with TRBD2. CDR3 length equals 14 residues. The germline V gene encodes CDR1 SGHTA and CDR2 FQGNSA. V dropped 6 bases and J dropped 4; count of bases not matched to a gene: 4. CDR3 DNA: TGTGCCAGCAGTCCGACTAGCGGGGGTTACGAGCAGTACTTC. It translates to CASSPTSGGYEQYF.

V and J are TRBV4-3 and TRBJ2-7; 8 nucleotides line up with TRBD1. The tail of the sequence fits TRBJ2-5 better, so the J call may be wrong. This CDR3 contains 14 residues. In germline, CDR1 is LGHNA, CDR2 YSLEER. In DNA form, the CDR3 reads TGCGCCAGCAGCCCCCGGACAGGGCAAGAGACCCAGTACTTC. Its protein is CASSPRTGQETQYF.

The chain uses TRBV5-4 and TRBJ2-1; tentative D call: TRBD2 (5 bases). Germline CDR1 is SGHNT and CDR2 is YYREEE (reference sequence). This CDR3 is 15 amino acids long. The germline V and J ends were trimmed by 3 bases and 2 bases, with 12 bases remaining between them. CDR3 sequence: CASSSDSSPYNEQFF. CDR3 nucleotide sequence: TGTGCCAGCAGCTCGGACTCGAGCCCCTACAATGAGCAGTTCTTC.

In this sample, this clone turned up a few times. The rearrangement joins TRBV6-5 to TRBJ2-2, with 10 nucleotides matching TRBD1. Germline assignment: CDR1 MNHEY and CDR2 SVGAGI. The length of the CDR3 is 16 residues. With 4 bases clipped from V and 4 bases from J, the junction kept 6 bases outside the gene matches. The CDR3: CASSSDRDRGTGELFF. The CDR3 nucleotides are TGTGCCAGCAGTTCAGACCGGGACAGGGGCACCGGGGAGCTGTTTTTT.